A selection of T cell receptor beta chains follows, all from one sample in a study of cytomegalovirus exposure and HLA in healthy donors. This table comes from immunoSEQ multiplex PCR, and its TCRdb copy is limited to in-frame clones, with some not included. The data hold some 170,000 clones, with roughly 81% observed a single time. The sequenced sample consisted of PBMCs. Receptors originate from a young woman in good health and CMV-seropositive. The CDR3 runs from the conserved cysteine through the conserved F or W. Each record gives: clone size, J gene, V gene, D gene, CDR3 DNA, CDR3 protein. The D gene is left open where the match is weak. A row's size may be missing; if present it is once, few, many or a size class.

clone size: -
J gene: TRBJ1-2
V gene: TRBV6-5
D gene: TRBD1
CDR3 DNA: TGTGCCAGCAGTCCGCCGGGACAGGATGGCTACACCTTC
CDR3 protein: CASSPPGQDGYTF

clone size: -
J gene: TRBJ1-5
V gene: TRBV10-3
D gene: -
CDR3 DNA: TGTGCCATCAGTCACGGGACATTGGGCAATCAGCCCCAGCATTTT
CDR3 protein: CAISHGTLGNQPQHF

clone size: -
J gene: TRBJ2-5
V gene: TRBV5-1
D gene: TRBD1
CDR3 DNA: TGCGCCAGCAGGACAGGGGACCCCGGGGAGACCCAGTACTTC
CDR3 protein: CASRTGDPGETQYF

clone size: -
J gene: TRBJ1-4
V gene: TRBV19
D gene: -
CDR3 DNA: TGTGCCAGTAGTATCCCCGGGAGCCGAAAAGAACTGTTTTTT
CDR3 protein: CASSIPGSRKELFF

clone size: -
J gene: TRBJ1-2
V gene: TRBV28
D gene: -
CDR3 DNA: TGTGCCAGCAGTCCCCGGGGTGGCTATGGCTACACCTTC
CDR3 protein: CASSPRGGYGYTF

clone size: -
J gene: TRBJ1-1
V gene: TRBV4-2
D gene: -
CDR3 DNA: TGTGCCAGCAGCCAAGATCGTGGAGTGAACACTGAAGCTTTCTTT
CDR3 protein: CASSQDRGVNTEAFF

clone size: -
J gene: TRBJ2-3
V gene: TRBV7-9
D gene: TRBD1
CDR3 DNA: TGTGCCAGCAGCTCCACCCCGGGACAGGATGTACGATTTACGCAGTATTTT
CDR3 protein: CASSSTPGQDVRFTQYF

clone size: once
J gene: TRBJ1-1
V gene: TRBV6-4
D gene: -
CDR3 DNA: TGTGCCAGCAGTGGTCAGGGGCAAGTAGCTTTCTTT
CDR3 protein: CASSGQGQVAFF

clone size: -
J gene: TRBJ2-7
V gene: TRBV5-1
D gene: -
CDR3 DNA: TGCGCCAGCAGCTTGGCCGTCCAGGGGCAGTCGGACGAGCAGTACTTC
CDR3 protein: CASSLAVQGQSDEQYF

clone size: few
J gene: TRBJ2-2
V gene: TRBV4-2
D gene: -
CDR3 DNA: TGTGCCAGCAGCCAACTGGGACAGAACACCGGGGAGCTGTTTTTT
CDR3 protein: CASSQLGQNTGELFF

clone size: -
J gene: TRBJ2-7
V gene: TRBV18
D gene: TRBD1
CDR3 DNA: TGTGCCAGCTCGCCCGGGACAGGGGTCTACGAGCAGTACTTC
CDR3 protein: CASSPGTGVYEQYF

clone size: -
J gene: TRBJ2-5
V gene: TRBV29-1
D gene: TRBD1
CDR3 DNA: TGCAGCGTTCGAGCCCCCTTTAGTGGGACAGGGAACCAAGAGACCCAGTACTTC
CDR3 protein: CSVRAPFSGTGNQETQYF

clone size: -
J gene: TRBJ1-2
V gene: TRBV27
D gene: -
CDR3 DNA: TGTGCCAGCAGTTTATCCCTGTCCAGGGCTATTAGCTATGGCTACACCTTC
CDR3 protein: CASSLSLSRAISYGYTF

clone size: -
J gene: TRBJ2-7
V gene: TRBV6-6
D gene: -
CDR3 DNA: TGTGCCAGCAGTTACTCGGAGAAAGGACAATACGAGCAGTACTTC
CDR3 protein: CASSYSEKGQYEQYF

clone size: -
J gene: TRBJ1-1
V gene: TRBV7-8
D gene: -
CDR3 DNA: TGTGCCAGCAGCTTAGCGTTTGGGCGACAGCCGAACACTGAAGCTTTCTTT
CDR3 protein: CASSLAFGRQPNTEAFF

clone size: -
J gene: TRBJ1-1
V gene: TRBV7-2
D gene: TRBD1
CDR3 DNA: TGTGCCAGCAGTCGGACAGGGGGATCGCTGAACACTGAAGCTTTCTTT
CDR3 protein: CASSRTGGSLNTEAFF

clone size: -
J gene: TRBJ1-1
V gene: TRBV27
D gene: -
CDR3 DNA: TGTGCCAGCAGTTTGATGGGGCACACTGAAGCTTTCTTT
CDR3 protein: CASSLMGHTEAFF

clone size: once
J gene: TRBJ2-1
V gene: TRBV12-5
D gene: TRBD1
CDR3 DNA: TGTGCTAGTGGTCCCGGACAGGGGGTTTCAGGTGAGCAGTTCTTC
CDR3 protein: CASGPGQGVSGEQFF

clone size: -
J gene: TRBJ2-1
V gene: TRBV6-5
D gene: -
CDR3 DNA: TGTGCCAGCAGTTACTCGAAAGGAGCACTGCACAATGAGCAGTTCTTC
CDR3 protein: CASSYSKGALHNEQFF

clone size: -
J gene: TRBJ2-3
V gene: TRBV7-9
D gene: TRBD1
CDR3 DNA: TGTGCCAGCAGCTTGTTGAGGGGGCTCTTGGAAACAGATACGCAGTATTTT
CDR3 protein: CASSLLRGLLETDTQYF

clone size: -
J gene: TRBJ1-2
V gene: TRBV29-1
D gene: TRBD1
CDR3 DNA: TGCAGCGTTGGTACAGGGGTCCTTGGCTACACCTTC
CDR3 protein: CSVGTGVLGYTF

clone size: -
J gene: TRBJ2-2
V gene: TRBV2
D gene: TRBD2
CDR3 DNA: TGTGCCAGCATGGGACTAGCGGGGAGGAACACCGGGGAGCTGTTTTTT
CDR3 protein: CASMGLAGRNTGELFF

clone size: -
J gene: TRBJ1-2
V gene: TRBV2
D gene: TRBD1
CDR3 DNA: TGTGCCAGCAGTACGACAGGGACGATCTTC
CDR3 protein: CASSTTGTIF

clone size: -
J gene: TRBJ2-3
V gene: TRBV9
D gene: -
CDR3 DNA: TGTGCCAGCAGCGTCAGGATCGGGACGGGGAGGGATACGCAGTATTTT
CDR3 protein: CASSVRIGTGRDTQYF

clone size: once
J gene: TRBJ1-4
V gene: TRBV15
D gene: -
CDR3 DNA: TGTGCCACCAGCAGAGTGCGGGGCCACAATGAAAAACTGTTTTTT
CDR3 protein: CATSRVRGHNEKLFF

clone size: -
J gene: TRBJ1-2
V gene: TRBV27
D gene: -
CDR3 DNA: TGTGCCAGCAGTTCGATCAGACAGGATGGCTACACCTTC
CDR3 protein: CASSSIRQDGYTF

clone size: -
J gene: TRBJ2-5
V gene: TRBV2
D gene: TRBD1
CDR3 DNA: TGTGCCAGCAGCACAGGGACAGCTTACCAAGAGACCCAGTACTTC
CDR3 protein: CASSTGTAYQETQYF

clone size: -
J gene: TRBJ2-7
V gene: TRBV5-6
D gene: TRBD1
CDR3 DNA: TGTGCCAGCAGCCCTTGGACAGGTGAGGTCGAGCAGTACTTC
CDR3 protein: CASSPWTGEVEQYF

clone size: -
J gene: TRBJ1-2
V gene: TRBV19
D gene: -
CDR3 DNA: TGTGCCAGTAGTACGTCGGTAGGGGATTACTATGGCTACACCTTC
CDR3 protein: CASSTSVGDYYGYTF

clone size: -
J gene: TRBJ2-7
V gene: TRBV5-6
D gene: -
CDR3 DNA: TGTGCCAGCAGCATCTGGAGGTGGGTCACGGGGGAGCAGTACTTC
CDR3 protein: CASSIWRWVTGEQYF

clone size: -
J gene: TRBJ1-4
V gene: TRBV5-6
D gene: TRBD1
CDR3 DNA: TGTGCCAGCAGCATCGAAGACAGGACAGGCGGTGAAAAACTGTTTTTT
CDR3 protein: CASSIEDRTGGEKLFF

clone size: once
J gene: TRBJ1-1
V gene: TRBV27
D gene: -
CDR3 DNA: TGTGCCAGCAGTATTACTGAAGCCACGAACACTGAAGCTTTCTTT
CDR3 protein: CASSITEATNTEAFF

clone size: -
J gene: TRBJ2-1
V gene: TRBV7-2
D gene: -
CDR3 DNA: TGTGCCAGTAACCGGGGTTCATACAATGAGCAGTTCTTC
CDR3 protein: CASNRGSYNEQFF

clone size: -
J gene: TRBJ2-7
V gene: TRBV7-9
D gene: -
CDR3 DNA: TGTGCCAGCAGCTCCTCCCAGGGCTGGGCCCCCTACGAGCAGTACTTC
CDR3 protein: CASSSSQGWAPYEQYF

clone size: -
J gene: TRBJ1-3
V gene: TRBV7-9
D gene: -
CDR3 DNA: TGTGCCAGCAGCTCCACCCGGGGGAGAAGCTCTGGAAACACCATATATTTT
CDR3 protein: CASSSTRGRSSGNTIYF

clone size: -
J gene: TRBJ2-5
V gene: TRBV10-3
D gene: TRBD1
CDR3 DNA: TGTGCCATCGCCCCGGGACAGGGTTTCTCGGAGACCCAGTACTTC
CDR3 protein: CAIAPGQGFSETQYF

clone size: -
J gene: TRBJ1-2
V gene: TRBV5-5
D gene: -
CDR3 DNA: TGTGCCAGTGGGGGGGTGAATCGCTACACCTTC
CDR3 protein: CASGGVNRYTF

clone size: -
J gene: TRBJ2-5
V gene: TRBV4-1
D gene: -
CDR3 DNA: TGCGCCAGCAGCCAAGTCGGGTCCGGTAGTTTGGAGACCCAGTACTTC
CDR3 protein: CASSQVGSGSLETQYF

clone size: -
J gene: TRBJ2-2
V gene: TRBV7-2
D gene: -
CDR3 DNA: TGTGCCAGCAGCTCCCCCCGCCGGGGAACCGGGGAGCTGTTTTTT
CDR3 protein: CASSSPRRGTGELFF

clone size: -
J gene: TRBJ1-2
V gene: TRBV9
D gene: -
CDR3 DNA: TGTGCCAGCAGCGTAGTAGCGGGGGCGAAAGGCTACACCTTC
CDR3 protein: CASSVVAGAKGYTF

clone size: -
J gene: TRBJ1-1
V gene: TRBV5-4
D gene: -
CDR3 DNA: TGTGCCAGCAGGGGCACTGAGAACACTGAAGCTTTCTTT
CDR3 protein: CASRGTENTEAFF

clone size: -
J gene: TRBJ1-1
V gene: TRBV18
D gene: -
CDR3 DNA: TGTGCCAGCTCACCCCTGGCGGCAGACACTGAAGCTTTCTTT
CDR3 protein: CASSPLAADTEAFF

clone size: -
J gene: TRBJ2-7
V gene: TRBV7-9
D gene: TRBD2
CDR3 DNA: TGTGCCAGCAGCCCGGGACTAGCGGGCGCCTACGAGCAGTACTTC
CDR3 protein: CASSPGLAGAYEQYF

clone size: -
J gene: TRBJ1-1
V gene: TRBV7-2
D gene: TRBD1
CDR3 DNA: TGTGCCAGCAGCTTAGTAGGGACAGGCTACATGAACACTGAAGCTTTCTTT
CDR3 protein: CASSLVGTGYMNTEAFF

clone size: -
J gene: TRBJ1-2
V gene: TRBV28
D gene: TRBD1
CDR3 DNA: TGTGCCAGCCGGCGAGGGGGCCTATATGGCTACACCTTC
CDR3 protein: CASRRGGLYGYTF

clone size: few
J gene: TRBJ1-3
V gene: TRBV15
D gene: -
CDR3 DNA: TGTGCCACCAGCAGAGGAAACAGGGCCCTGACTGGAAACACCATATATTTT
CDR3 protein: CATSRGNRALTGNTIYF

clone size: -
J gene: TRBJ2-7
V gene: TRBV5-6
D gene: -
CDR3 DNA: TGTGCCGTAACCACCTATCGGGACATGGGGGAGCAGTACTTC
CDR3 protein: CAVTTYRDMGEQYF

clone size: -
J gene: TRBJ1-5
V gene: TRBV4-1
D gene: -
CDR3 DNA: TGCGCCAGCAGCCCTTACCGGACAGCTGGGAGCAATCAGCCCCAGCATTTT
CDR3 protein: CASSPYRTAGSNQPQHF

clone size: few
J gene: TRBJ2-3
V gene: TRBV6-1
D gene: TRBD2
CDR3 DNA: TGTGCCAGCACCGAGCGGGGGGGCACCACAGATACGCAGTATTTT
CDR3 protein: CASTERGGTTDTQYF

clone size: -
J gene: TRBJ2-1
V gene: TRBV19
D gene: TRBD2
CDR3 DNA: TGTGCCAGTAGAGTTCTAGCGGGGGGCAATGAGCAGTTCTTC
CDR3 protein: CASRVLAGGNEQFF

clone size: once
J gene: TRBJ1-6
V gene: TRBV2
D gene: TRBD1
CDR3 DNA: TGTGCCAGCAGCGTGACCAGGGACAGGGGATGGGATTCACCCCTCCACTTT
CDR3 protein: CASSVTRDRGWDSPLHF

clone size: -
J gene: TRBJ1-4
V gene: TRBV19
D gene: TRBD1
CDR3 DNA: TGTGCCAGTAGTCCGACAGGGTCGGATGAAAAACTGTTTTTT
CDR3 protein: CASSPTGSDEKLFF

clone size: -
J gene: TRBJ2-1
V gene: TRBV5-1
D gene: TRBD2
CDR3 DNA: TGCGCCAGCACGCCTAGCGGGGGGGCGGGTGAGCAGTTCTTC
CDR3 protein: CASTPSGGAGEQFF

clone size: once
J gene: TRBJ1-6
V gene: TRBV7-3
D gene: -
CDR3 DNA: TGTGCCAGCAGCTTAGGCGGGGGCACCAATTCACCCCTCCACTTT
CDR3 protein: CASSLGGGTNSPLHF